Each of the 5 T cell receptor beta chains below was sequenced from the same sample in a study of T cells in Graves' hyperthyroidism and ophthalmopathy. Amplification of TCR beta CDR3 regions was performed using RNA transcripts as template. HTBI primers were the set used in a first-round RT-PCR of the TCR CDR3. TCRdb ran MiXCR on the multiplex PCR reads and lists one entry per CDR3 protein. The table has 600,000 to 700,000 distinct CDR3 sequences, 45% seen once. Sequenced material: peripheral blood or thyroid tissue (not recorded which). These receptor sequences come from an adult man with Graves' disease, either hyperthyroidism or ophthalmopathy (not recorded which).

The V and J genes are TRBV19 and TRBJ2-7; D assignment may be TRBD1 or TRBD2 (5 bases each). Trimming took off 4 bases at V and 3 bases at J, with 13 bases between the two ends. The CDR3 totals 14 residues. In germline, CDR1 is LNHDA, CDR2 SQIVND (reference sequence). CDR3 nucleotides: TGTGCCAGTAGTACAGGGCTGACTAACTACGAGCAGTACTTC. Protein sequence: CASSTGLTNYEQYF.

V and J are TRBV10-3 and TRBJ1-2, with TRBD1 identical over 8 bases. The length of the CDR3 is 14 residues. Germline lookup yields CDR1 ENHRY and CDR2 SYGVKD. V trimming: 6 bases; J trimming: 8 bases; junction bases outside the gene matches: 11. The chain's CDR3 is CAISISGGGEGYTF. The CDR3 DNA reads TGTGCCATCAGCATCTCAGGGGGCGGAGAGGGCTACACCTTC.

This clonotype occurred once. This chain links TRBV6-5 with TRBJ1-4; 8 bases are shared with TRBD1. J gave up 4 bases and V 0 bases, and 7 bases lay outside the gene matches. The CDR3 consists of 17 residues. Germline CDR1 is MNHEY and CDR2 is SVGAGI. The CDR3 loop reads CASSYSPRDRLNEKLFF. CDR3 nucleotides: TGTGCCAGCAGTTACTCCCCCAGGGACAGGCTTAATGAAAAACTGTTTTTT.

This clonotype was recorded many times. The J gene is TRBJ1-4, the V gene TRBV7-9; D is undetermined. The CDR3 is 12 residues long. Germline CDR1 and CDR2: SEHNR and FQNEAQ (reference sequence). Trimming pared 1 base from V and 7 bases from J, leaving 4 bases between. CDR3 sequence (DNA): TGTGCCAGCAGCTTAGTAGGTGAAAAACTGTTTTTT. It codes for CASSLVGEKLFF. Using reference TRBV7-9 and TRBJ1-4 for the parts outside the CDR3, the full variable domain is DTGVSQNPRHKITKRGQNVTFRCDPISEHNRLYWYRQTLGQGPEFLTYFQNEAQLEKSRLLSDRFSAERPKGSFSTLEIQRTEQGDSAMYLCASSLVGEKLFFGSGTQLSVL.

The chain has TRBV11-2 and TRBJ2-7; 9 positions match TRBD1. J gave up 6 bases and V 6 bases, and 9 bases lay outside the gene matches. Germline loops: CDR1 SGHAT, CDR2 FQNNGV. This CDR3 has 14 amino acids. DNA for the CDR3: TGTGCCAGCAGTACCGGGACAGGGCAGGGCGAGCAGTACTTC. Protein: CASSTGTGQGEQYF.